This passage covers 29 T cell receptor beta chains from one sample sequenced in a study of graft-versus-host responses after intestinal transplantation. These receptors have no known antigen. Data came from immunoSEQ multiplex PCR; TCRdb stores just in-frame clones and leaves some out. The sample yields roughly 96,000 clones, more than 85% seen once. The sample in question was unstimulated CD8+ T cells sorted from spleen or lymph node cells, obtained before intestinal transplant. The receptors shown here come from a human donor who received an intestinal transplant.

This sequence joins TRBV23-1 and TRBJ2-2; TRBD1 aligns across 7 bases. TRBV23-1 is noted as an ORF with a role that remains uncertain. V was pared by 6 bases and J by 4 bases, with 8 bases of the junction left unmatched. This CDR3 spans 15 amino acids. This chain's CDR3 is CASSPLTGSTGELFF. In DNA form, the CDR3 reads TGCGCCAGCAGCCCGTTGACAGGGTCCACCGGGGAGCTGTTTTTT.

The rearrangement uses TRBV28 and TRBJ2-5; TRBD2 is a possible D gene (6 bases). Matching the DNA end better, TRBJ2-7 makes the J call doubtful. The germline gives CDR1 MDHEN, CDR2 SYDVKM. The CDR3 consists of 16 residues. CDR3 coding DNA: TGTGCCAGCAGTTCCCCTTTTTGGAGGGAGTCGTACGAGCAGTACTTC. Translated: CASSSPFWRESYEQYF.

The chain employs TRBV6-6 and TRBJ2-3; TRBD2 is a possible D gene (5 bases). Germline values: CDR1 MNHNY, CDR2 SVGAGI (reference sequence). V dropped 6 bases and J dropped 1 base, with 17 bases sitting between them. The CDR3 has 16 residues. The CDR3 region is CASSRVGSSGTDTQYF. The CDR3 DNA reads TGTGCCAGCAGCCGCGTGGGGAGTAGCGGCACAGATACGCAGTATTTT.

The rearrangement links TRBV5-1 to TRBJ2-7, with 7 bases identical to TRBD1. J was trimmed by 4 bases and V by 0 bases; bases with no gene match: 10. Germline CDR1 SGHRS, CDR2 YFSETQ. There are 16 residues in the CDR3. CDR3 sequence (DNA): TGCGCCAGCAGCTTGGGTTTCGGACAGGCCACTTACGAGCAGTACTTC. Translated: CASSLGFGQATYEQYF.

The V gene is TRBV5-1, the J gene TRBJ2-1; TRBD2 matches at 10 bases. The junction had 3 bases not matched to a gene; V was cut back by 5 bases and J by 7 bases. Germline values: CDR1 SGHRS, CDR2 YFSETQ. The CDR3 has 13 amino acids. This chain's CDR3 is CASSASGSNEQFF. CDR3 sequence (DNA): TGCGCCAGCAGTGCTAGCGGGAGTAATGAGCAGTTCTTC.

The rearrangement joins TRBV4-3 to TRBJ2-5; 7 bases fit TRBD2. Trimming at V came to 4 bases and at J to 5 bases, leaving 10 bases not matched to a gene. The CDR3 totals 15 residues. CDR1 and CDR2 (germline): LGHNA, YSLEER. The DNA of the CDR3 is TGCGCCAGCAGCCGCGGGACGGGGGAGGGGGAGACCCAGTACTTC. Its protein is CASSRGTGEGETQYF.

The chain employs TRBV6-1 and TRBJ2-1, with D tentatively TRBD1 (6 bases). The CDR3 length is 16 residues. V was cut by 4 bases and J by 0 bases, with 13 bases left in between. Germline V CDR1 and CDR2: MNHNS, SASEGT. CDR3 nucleotide sequence: TGTGCCAGCAGTGTGGGAAGGGGGTCCTCCTACAATGAGCAGTTCTTC. Translating it yields CASSVGRGSSYNEQFF.

This sequence joins TRBV9 and TRBJ2-1; 9 bases map to TRBD2. CDR3 length equals 17 residues. The germline CDR1 and CDR2 sequences are SGDLS and YYNGEE. V shed 0 bases, J shed 4 bases, and the junction held 8 bases outside the gene matches. Here the CDR3 DNA reads TGTGCCAGCAGCGTAGATGGGGCTAGCGGGACTTACAATGAGCAGTTCTTC. It codes for CASSVDGASGTYNEQFF.

The rearrangement links TRBV10-1 to TRBJ2-2, with unresolved D. V gave up 2 bases and J gave up 2 bases, with 9 bases separating them. The CDR3 length is 15 residues. Germline lookup yields CDR1 WNHNN and CDR2 SYGVQD (reference sequence). As DNA, the CDR3 is TGCGCCAGCAGTGAGGGAGTCAGAAACACCGGGGAGCTGTTTTTT. Translating it yields CASSEGVRNTGELFF.

J is TRBJ1-3 and V is TRBV9; TRBD1 is a possible D gene (5 bases). The CDR3 has 17 residues. V shed 0 bases and J shed 0 bases, with 13 bases lying between them. CDR1 SGDLS and CDR2 YYNGEE come from the germline V gene. For the CDR3, the DNA is TGTGCCAGCAGCGTAGCTACGGCAGGGTACTCTGGAAACACCATATATTTT. Amino acids: CASSVATAGYSGNTIYF.

The V and J genes are TRBV15 and TRBJ2-3, with a weak D call TRBD2 (7 bases). Germline assignment: CDR1 LNHNV and CDR2 YYDKDF (reference sequence). This CDR3 has 16 residues. Trimming took 5 bases from V and 4 from J, leaving 19 bases between them. The CDR3 loop reads CATSPSSGGDPDTQYF. The DNA for the CDR3 is TGTGCCACCAGCCCATCGTCGGGGGGCGACCCAGATACGCAGTATTTT.

The genes are TRBV5-8 and TRBJ2-7; D possibly corresponds to TRBD2 (7 bases). Trimming took 0 bases from V and 0 from J, leaving 16 bases between them. Germline V gives CDR1 SGHTS, CDR2 YDEGEE. CDR3 length equals 17 residues. The CDR3 DNA sequence: TGTGCCAGCAGCTTGGCGGGGGGCGGGATTAGCTCCTACGAGCAGTACTTC. Translated, it gives CASSLAGGGISSYEQYF. Drawing the rest from reference TRBV5-8 and TRBJ2-7, the complete variable domain is EAGVTQSPTHLIKTRGQQATLRCSPISGHTSVYWYQQALGLGLQFLLWYDEGEERNRGNFPPRFSGRQFPNYSSELNVNALELEDSALYLCASSLAGGGISSYEQYFGPGTRLTVT.

A note on this clone: This CDR3 is also generated by other DNA sequences in the sample. The chain uses TRBV28 and TRBJ1-5; possibly TRBD1 for D (5 bases). Germline CDR1 and CDR2: MDHEN and SYDVKM. CDR3 length equals 13 residues. Trimming stripped 3 bases from V and 6 bases from J, with 9 bases between. The CDR3 coding sequence is TGTGCCAGCAGTTTCCAGGGTAGTCAGCCCCAGCATTTT. Translation gives CASSFQGSQPQHF.

The chain links TRBV6-1 to TRBJ2-7; 7 bases align to TRBD2. The CDR3 runs 15 residues. Germline CDR1 reads MNHNS; CDR2 reads SASEGT. Trimming took 2 bases from V and 0 from J; bases not matched to a gene: 4. CDR3 nucleotides: TGTGCCAGCAGTGAAAATCTAGCGGCCTCCTACGAGCAGTACTTC. This translates into CASSENLAASYEQYF.

This chain uses TRBV7-9 with TRBJ2-1, with 10 nucleotides matching TRBD1. J was trimmed by 6 bases and V by 8 bases; bases with no gene match: 7. Germline V lookup: CDR1 SEHNR, CDR2 FQNEAQ (reference sequence). This CDR3 has 14 residues. Here the CDR3 reads CASGGTGDFNEQFF. The CDR3 DNA reads as TGTGCCAGCGGGGGGACAGGGGACTTCAATGAGCAGTTCTTC.

The chain is built from TRBV7-3 and TRBJ2-2; the D gene is possibly TRBD1 (7 bases). This CDR3 comprises 14 residues. The V end was cut by 0 bases, the J end by 9 bases, with 11 bases between. Germline V CDR1 and CDR2: SGHTA, FQGTGA. The CDR3: CASSLTGGGRELFF. DNA for the CDR3: TGTGCCAGCAGCTTAACAGGGGGCGGGAGGGAGCTGTTTTTT.

V is TRBV6-6 and J is TRBJ1-5, with no clear D. CDR3 length: 15 amino acids. Germline V gives CDR1 MNHNY, CDR2 SVGAGI (reference sequence). Deletions cut 2 bases from V and 0 bases from J, with 8 bases between. The CDR3 region has the DNA TGTGCCAGCAGTTACGAGGGAGATAGCAATCAGCCCCAGCATTTT. This translates into CASSYEGDSNQPQHF.

This chain uses TRBV27 with TRBJ1-4, with 8 bases lining up with TRBD1. Germline CDR1 is MNHEY and CDR2 is SMNVEV (reference sequence). V shed 7 bases, J shed 6 bases, and the junction held 10 bases outside the gene matches. The CDR3 spans 15 residues. The DNA of the CDR3 is TGTGCCAGCAAAATAACAGGGGGACTTTATGAAAAACTGTTTTTT. It yields the protein CASKITGGLYEKLFF.

V gene TRBV4-1 combines with J gene TRBJ2-7; 15 bases align to TRBD2. Germline V gene data show CDR1 as MGHRA and CDR2 as YSYEKL. This CDR3 has 18 residues. J was trimmed by 0 bases and V by 4 bases; bases with no gene match: 7. The CDR3: CASSLRTSGRESSYEQYF. The CDR3, as DNA: TGCGCCAGCAGCCTACGGACTAGCGGGAGGGAAAGCTCCTACGAGCAGTACTTC.

This chain connects TRBV2 to TRBJ1-5; no reliable D call. This CDR3 comprises 14 residues. V gave up 4 bases and J gave up 0 bases, with 7 bases separating them. CDR1 SNHLY and CDR2 FYNNEI come from the germline V gene. The CDR3 here is CASSALVSNQPQHF. The DNA for the CDR3 is TGTGCCAGCAGTGCACTCGTTAGCAATCAGCCCCAGCATTTT.

The chain uses TRBV6-6 and TRBJ2-7; D not certain. The V gene lost 2 bases and the J gene lost 4 bases, with 6 bases spanning the gap. The CDR3 contains 12 residues. CDR1 and CDR2 from the germline V gene are MNHNY and SVGAGI (reference sequence). CDR3 coding DNA: TGTGCCAGCAGTTACCCAGGATACGAGCAGTACTTC. Translating it yields CASSYPGYEQYF.

V and J are TRBV14 and TRBJ2-1; perhaps TRBD2 as D (6 bases). CDR3 length equals 16 residues. Germline V lookup: CDR1 SGHDN, CDR2 FVKESK. Trimming pared 0 bases from V and 0 bases from J, leaving 9 bases between. The CDR3 bases are TGTGCCAGCAGCCAAGATGGAGGGAGCTCCTACAATGAGCAGTTCTTC. Its protein is CASSQDGGSSYNEQFF.

The rearrangement uses TRBV6-5 and TRBJ1-2; D remains unclear. Germline V CDR1 and CDR2: MNHEY, SVGAGI. The V end was cut by 2 bases, the J end by 0 bases, with 4 bases between. The CDR3 consists of 13 residues. CDR3 amino acids: CASSYGANYGYTF. The CDR3 coding sequence is TGTGCCAGCAGTTACGGAGCTAACTATGGCTACACCTTC.

The chain recombines TRBV23-1 with TRBJ1-5; 8 nucleotides align to TRBD1. TRBV23-1 is designated an ORF whose function remains uncertain. The V and J ends lost 3 bases and 5 bases, in that order; junction bases with no gene match: 9. The CDR3 loop spans 16 amino acids. CDR3 loop: CASSQMDRAIYQPQHF. DNA of the CDR3: TGCGCCAGCAGTCAGATGGACAGGGCTATATATCAGCCCCAGCATTTT.

The J gene is TRBJ2-3, the V gene TRBV2; D uncertain. Germline CDR1 SNHLY, CDR2 FYNNEI. The CDR3 sequence is 14 residues long. The V gene lost 3 bases and the J gene lost 0 bases, with 7 bases spanning the gap. CDR3 sequence: CASSDVGSTDTQYF. CDR3 nucleotide sequence: TGTGCCAGCAGTGATGTCGGTAGCACAGATACGCAGTATTTT.

V is TRBV4-1 and J is TRBJ2-2; 10 bases are a match to TRBD1. J lost 4 bases, V lost 2 bases, and 10 bases had no gene match. This CDR3 contains 18 residues. From germline, CDR1 is MGHRA and CDR2 YSYEKL. The CDR3 spells CASSQIAQDRGGTGELFF. The CDR3 nucleotides read TGCGCCAGCAGCCAAATAGCCCAGGACAGGGGGGGCACCGGGGAGCTGTTTTTT.

This clone has only a few counts. The chain uses TRBV5-1 and TRBJ2-5; TRBD1 might be the D (5 bases). This CDR3 contains 14 residues. Germline loops: CDR1 SGHRS, CDR2 YFSETQ. Trimming took off 1 base at V and 4 bases at J, with 11 bases between the two ends. CDR3: CASSLRGGRETQYF. The CDR3 DNA sequence: TGCGCCAGCAGCTTGAGGGGCGGCAGAGAGACCCAGTACTTC.

V and J are TRBV5-1 and TRBJ2-1, with D tentatively TRBD1 (5 bases). The CDR3 loop spans 15 amino acids. Trimming removed 2 bases at V and 2 bases at J, with 11 bases between. The germline gives CDR1 SGHRS, CDR2 YFSETQ. Here the CDR3 reads CASSFSGRAYNEQFF. CDR3 in DNA: TGCGCCAGCAGCTTTAGTGGCAGGGCCTACAATGAGCAGTTCTTC.

The gene calls are TRBV28 and TRBJ1-2; D gene unclear. This CDR3 is 13 amino acids long. Germline values: CDR1 MDHEN, CDR2 SYDVKM. V was clipped by 6 bases and J by 5 bases, with 13 bases between them. This chain's CDR3 is CASSPGRQYGYTF. CDR3 nucleotide sequence: TGTGCCAGCAGCCCGGGAAGGCAGTATGGCTACACCTTC.